This record covers a single T cell receptor beta chain. This sample was taken from a study of cytomegalovirus exposure and HLA in healthy donors. V shed 7 bases and J 7 bases; nucleotides not matched to a gene: 8. This CDR3 comprises 14 residues. Germline V gene lookup returns CDR1 LNHDA and CDR2 SQIVND (reference sequence). The PCR employed 60 Vbeta primers together with 13 Jbeta primers. Sequencing was performed with immunoSEQ multiplex PCR; in TCRdb, only in-frame clones are kept and a portion is missing. The repertoire includes under 150,000 clones, around 81% of them detected once, and 0.55% to 0.75% sits in the top ten.

The sequenced sample was PBMCs. The J gene is TRBJ1-5, the V gene TRBV19; 9 positions match TRBD1. The sequence came from a man younger than 35 in good health and CMV-seronegative. Here the CDR3 reads CASTTGDRVQPQHF. The CDR3 region has the DNA TGTGCCAGTACCACGGGGGACAGGGTCCAGCCCCAGCATTTT.